Shown below are 22 T cell receptor beta chains from a single sample sequenced in a study of blood T cell repertoires in COVID-19. Measured with immunoSEQ multiplex PCR; TCRdb has only the in-frame clones, and not every one. This sample has 310,000 or so clones, with about nine tenths found just once. Material: peripheral blood. These receptors came from a woman in her 30s with COVID-19, enrolled during active disease.

In its sample, this clone was seen a few times. The CDR3 bases are TGTGCCAGCAGCTTGGGGTACGGCTCTGGAAACACCATATATTTT. Its protein product is CASSLGYGSGNTIYF. The gene calls are TRBV5-5 and TRBJ1-3; D unresolved. The CDR3 is made up of 15 amino acids. Germline loops: CDR1 SGHKS, CDR2 YYEKEE (reference sequence). V was pared by 0 bases and J by 0 bases, with 7 bases between.

This clone was observed a single time. The V gene is TRBV28, the J gene TRBJ2-7; maybe TRBD1 (6 bases). This CDR3 spans 17 amino acids. Germline V gives CDR1 MDHEN, CDR2 SYDVKM. V shed 9 bases and J shed 0 bases, with 24 bases lying between them. As DNA, the CDR3 is TGTGCCAGACAGTTTAGTTCGGACAGAATATTCTCCTACGAGCAGTACTTC. This sequence encodes CARQFSSDRIFSYEQYF.

This clone appeared a single time. J is TRBJ1-4 and V is TRBV4-1; no clear D gene. This CDR3 has 14 amino acids. From germline, CDR1 is MGHRA and CDR2 YSYEKL. V was cut by 2 bases and J by 3 bases, with 7 bases left in between. CDR3 protein: CASSQRGPNEKLFF. The CDR3 nucleotides read TGCGCCAGCAGCCAACGAGGTCCTAATGAAAAACTGTTTTTT.

This clone was seen only once. The V call is TRBV6-4, the J call TRBJ2-6; D perhaps matches TRBD2 (5 bases). CDR1 is MRHNA, CDR2 SNTAGT, per germline. Trimming stripped 4 bases from V and 0 bases from J, with 13 bases between. The CDR3 extends over 17 amino acids. The CDR3 DNA reads TGTGCCAGCAGTGCGGAGGCGATGGTCTCTGGGGCCAACGTCCTGACTTTC. It codes for CASSAEAMVSGANVLTF.

This chain joins TRBV10-3 and TRBJ2-3; 8 bases align to TRBD2. V lost 4 bases, J lost 0 bases, and 6 bases stayed unmatched. This CDR3 comprises 16 residues. Per the germline V gene, CDR1 is ENHRY and CDR2 is SYGVKD. The CDR3 nucleotides are TGTGCCATCAGTGCCCGGGGGGGCTCTAGCACAGATACGCAGTATTTT. Translating it yields CAISARGGSSTDTQYF.

The chain couples TRBV30 to TRBJ2-2; the match to TRBD1 covers 7 bases. Germline-derived CDR1 and CDR2 are GTSNPN and SVGIG (reference sequence). The CDR3 consists of 16 residues. V lost 0 bases, J lost 9 bases, and 13 bases stayed unmatched. The CDR3 DNA is TGTGCCTGGAGTGTACTTTGGGACAGACTTCCCCGGGAGCTGTTTTTT. Translating gives CAWSVLWDRLPRELFF.

The V call is TRBV2, the J call TRBJ2-7, with a weak D call TRBD2 (6 bases). CDR3 size: 13 residues. With 3 bases removed from V and 11 bases from J, the gap between germline ends came to 17 bases. The germline V gene has CDR1 SNHLY and CDR2 FYNNEI. In DNA form, the CDR3 reads TGTGCCAGCAGTGATGCTAGCGCGCCTCGAAAGTACTTC. It codes for CASSDASAPRKYF.

The rearrangement joins TRBV28 to TRBJ1-3; TRBD1 matches at 8 bases. CDR3 length: 14 residues. Trimming at V came to 10 bases and at J to 1 base, leaving 6 bases not matched to a gene. The germline V gene has CDR1 MDHEN and CDR2 SYDVKM. CDR3 amino acids: CAITQGASGNTIYF. CDR3 bases: TGTGCCATTACTCAGGGGGCTTCTGGAAACACCATATATTTT.

V gene TRBV10-1 combines with J gene TRBJ2-2, with 14 bases identical to TRBD2. The CDR3 extends over 18 amino acids. The germline gives CDR1 WNHNN, CDR2 SYGVQD (reference sequence). With V trimmed by 10 bases and J by 5 bases, 15 bases remained unmatched. CDR3 coding DNA: TGCGCCACCCCCGAGGGGGGGACTAGCGGGAGTTGGACCGGGGAGCTGTTTTTT. Its protein is CATPEGGTSGSWTGELFF.

V is TRBV25-1 and J is TRBJ1-4, with 9 bases matching TRBD1. The CDR3 is made up of 16 amino acids. V dropped 4 bases and J dropped 2; count of bases not matched to a gene: 5. Germline loops: CDR1 MGHDK, CDR2 SYGVNS. The CDR3 reads CASSAGQGRTNEKLFF. CDR3 sequence (DNA): TGTGCCAGCAGTGCCGGACAGGGGAGGACTAATGAAAAACTGTTTTTT.

The chain is built from TRBV2 and TRBJ1-5; D may be TRBD1 (5 bases). Germline loops: CDR1 SNHLY, CDR2 FYNNEI. V was shortened by 3 bases and J by 4 bases, with 10 bases between the two germline ends. This CDR3 region has 14 residues. CDR3 sequence: CASSDQGGNQPQHF. CDR3 sequence (DNA): TGTGCCAGCAGTGACCAGGGAGGGAATCAGCCCCAGCATTTT.

This clone has a handful of counts. In DNA form, the CDR3 reads TGTGCCAGCAGCGTAGCTATAGCGGCTAGCACAGATACGCAGTATTTT. Residues: CASSVAIAASTDTQYF. The V gene is TRBV9, the J gene TRBJ2-3; weak D call: TRBD2 (6 bases). With 0 bases removed from V and 0 bases from J, the gap between germline ends came to 11 bases. The CDR3 is 16 amino acids. Germline CDR1 SGDLS, CDR2 YYNGEE. Complete variable domain (other parts from reference TRBV9 and TRBJ2-3): DSGVTQTPKHLITATGQRVTLRCSPRSGDLSVYWYQQSLDQGLQFLIQYYNGEERAKGNILERFSAQQFPDLHSELNLSSLELGDSALYFCASSVAIAASTDTQYFGPGTRLTVL.

The gene calls are TRBV6-5 and TRBJ2-5; 12 bases map to TRBD1. Germline V gene lookup returns CDR1 MNHEY and CDR2 SVGAGI. This CDR3 is built from 14 residues. Unmatched junction bases numbered 5, after V lost 8 bases and J lost 4 bases. CDR3 nucleotides: TGTGCCAGCCGAGGGACAGGGGGCGCAGAGACCCAGTACTTC. It translates to CASRGTGGAETQYF.

V and J are TRBV6-6 and TRBJ2-2; 9 bases fit TRBD1. The V and J ends lost 3 bases and 9 bases, in that order; junction bases with no gene match: 8. Germline assignment: CDR1 MNHNY and CDR2 SVGAGI (reference sequence). This CDR3 contains 15 residues. CDR3 loop: CASSYFRTGARELFF. Here the CDR3 DNA reads TGTGCCAGCAGTTATTTTCGGACAGGGGCAAGGGAGCTGTTTTTT.

The CDR3 sequence: CASSGQGLNTEAFF. CDR3 nucleotides: TGTGCCAGCAGCGGACAGGGTTTGAACACTGAAGCTTTCTTT. The chain is built from TRBV5-4 and TRBJ1-1; TRBD1 aligns across 8 bases. V shed 4 bases, J shed 0 bases, and the junction held 2 bases outside the gene matches. The CDR3 is 14 residues long. Germline assignment: CDR1 SGHNT and CDR2 YYREEE (reference sequence).

V usage is TRBV30 and J usage is TRBJ1-1; 11 bases match TRBD1. The CDR3 consists of 13 residues. The germline gives CDR1 GTSNPN, CDR2 SVGIG (reference sequence). Trimming removed 0 bases from V and 10 bases from J; junction bases left unmatched: 4. In DNA, the CDR3 is TGTGCCTGGAGTGTTGGACAGGGGGCGCGAGCTTTCTTT. Encoded protein: CAWSVGQGARAFF.

This clone was seen only once. The chain carries TRBV5-1 and TRBJ2-3, with D possibly matching TRBD2 (6 bases). The V end was cut by 5 bases, the J end by 3 bases, with 13 bases between. Germline CDR1 SGHRS, CDR2 YFSETQ. CDR3 length: 14 amino acids. CDR3 DNA sequence: TGCGCCAGCAGTTCCCTAGCGTTTACAGATACGCAGTATTTT. This codes for CASSSLAFTDTQYF.

CDR3 in amino acids: CASSPHASSYNEQFF. CDR3 DNA sequence: TGTGCCAGCAGCCCCCACGCGAGCTCCTACAATGAGCAGTTCTTC. The chain recombines TRBV5-4 with TRBJ2-1; D ambiguous. CDR1 and CDR2 (germline): SGHNT, YYREEE (reference sequence). Trimming left V 4 bases short and J 0 bases short, with 11 bases between. This CDR3 contains 15 residues.

The rearrangement uses TRBV2 and TRBJ2-1; D is unclear. The length of the CDR3 is 15 residues. Looked up from germline, CDR1 is SNHLY and CDR2 is FYNNEI. V was trimmed by 2 bases and J by 6 bases, leaving 14 bases between them. CDR3 region: CASSERGRLRNEQFF. The CDR3 coding sequence is TGTGCCAGCAGTGAAAGAGGAAGACTGCGCAATGAGCAGTTCTTC.

This chain uses TRBV2 with TRBJ2-2; 9 nucleotides align to TRBD2. The CDR3 has 15 residues. J was trimmed by 6 bases and V by 7 bases; bases with no gene match: 9. Germline CDR1 and CDR2: SNHLY and FYNNEI. The CDR3 bases are TGTGCCAGCACCCCGGGACTAGCTACGTCCGGGGAGCTGTTTTTT. Amino acids: CASTPGLATSGELFF.

The chain has TRBV28 and TRBJ2-7; a possible D gene is TRBD1 (6 bases). V was clipped by 5 bases and J by 3 bases, with 11 bases between them. The CDR3 is 13 residues long. The germline V gene encodes CDR1 MDHEN and CDR2 SYDVKM. CDR3 nucleotides: TGTGCCAGCAGTCCCACAGGGTACTACGAGCAGTACTTC. Encoded protein: CASSPTGYYEQYF. The full variable domain, in which reference TRBV28 and TRBJ2-7 provide the parts outside the CDR3, is DVKVTQSSRYLVKRTGEKVFLECVQDMDHENMFWYRQDPGLGLRLIYFSYDVKMKEKGDIPEGYSVSREKKERFSLILESASTNQTSMYLCASSPTGYYEQYFGPGTRLTVT.

The chain uses TRBV30 and TRBJ2-4; TRBD1 matches at 11 bases. V was clipped by 7 bases and J by 8 bases; unmatched bases: 7. This CDR3 is 13 amino acids long. Germline CDR1 and CDR2: GTSNPN and SVGIG (reference sequence). The CDR3 coding sequence is TGTGCCTATACCCGGGACAGGGGGGACATTCAGTACTTC. It is translated as CAYTRDRGDIQYF.